Presented here are 28 T cell receptor beta chains from one specimen sequenced in a study. TCRdb reanalysed the RT-PCR reads using MiXCR and keeps one entry per CDR3 protein. The data show approximately 720,000 distinct CDR3 sequences, with about 14% seen just once and 3.6% held by the top ten. The sample was memory CD4+ T cells from blood. Every receptor here comes from a female donor in good health, serving as a healthy control.

This clonotype was counted ten times or more. The chain has TRBV7-9 and TRBJ1-1; no firm D call. CDR1 and CDR2 from the germline V gene are SEHNR and FQNEAQ (reference sequence). The V gene lost 7 bases and the J gene lost 5 bases, with 20 bases spanning the gap. The CDR3 runs 15 residues. CDR3 nucleotide sequence: TGTGCCAGCAACCGTTATGGTGGGTTGGGGACTGAAGCTTTCTTT. Its protein product is CASNRYGGLGTEAFF.

This clonotype has a handful of counts. The chain combines TRBV6-1 with TRBJ2-7; 10 bases fit TRBD2. The CDR3 runs 15 residues. V dropped 0 bases and J dropped 6; count of bases not matched to a gene: 5. Germline values: CDR1 MNHNS, CDR2 SASEGT. The CDR3 is CASSEASSGSREQYF. DNA for the CDR3: TGTGCCAGCAGTGAAGCGTCTAGCGGGAGTCGCGAGCAGTACTTC.

This clonotype came up many times. The chain joins TRBV12-3 or TRBV12-4 to TRBJ1-3; no clear D. V lost 3 bases, J lost 0 bases, and 3 bases lay in between. This CDR3 is 13 amino acids long. In DNA form, the CDR3 reads TGTGCCAGCAGTTTCTACTCTGGAAACACCATATATTTT. The encoded protein is CASSFYSGNTIYF.

Only one count was recorded for this clonotype. This chain joins TRBV2 and TRBJ2-7, with D possibly being TRBD2 (5 bases). Germline loops: CDR1 SNHLY, CDR2 FYNNEI. The CDR3 is made up of 11 amino acids. V was trimmed by 5 bases and J by 7 bases, leaving 9 bases between them. The CDR3 sequence is CASSPSGEQYF. CDR3 DNA sequence: TGTGCCAGCAGTCCCTCGGGGGAGCAGTACTTC.

This clonotype was seen a handful of times. This chain connects TRBV7-9 to TRBJ2-7, with 7 bases matching TRBD2. Looked up from germline, CDR1 is SEHNR and CDR2 is FQNEAQ (reference sequence). With V trimmed by 2 bases and J by 5 bases, 6 bases remained unmatched. This CDR3 contains 14 residues. CDR3 sequence: CASSLMGGEDEQYF. The CDR3, as DNA: TGTGCCAGCAGCTTAATGGGGGGGGAGGACGAGCAGTACTTC.

The chain couples TRBV5-1 to TRBJ1-2, with 7 bases fitting TRBD1. The CDR3 runs 15 residues. Germline-derived CDR1 and CDR2 are SGHRS and YFSETQ. V shed 3 bases and J 3 bases; nucleotides not matched to a gene: 8. The CDR3 protein is CASSWRTGIDYGYTF. CDR3 DNA: TGCGCCAGCAGCTGGAGGACAGGAATTGACTATGGCTACACCTTC.

The table lists this clonotype with many counts. This rearrangement joins TRBV4-2 to TRBJ1-4; 7 nucleotides line up with TRBD1. Germline V gene data show CDR1 as LGHNA and CDR2 as YNFKEQ. This CDR3 region has 15 residues. J gave up 10 bases and V 0 bases, and 8 bases lay outside the gene matches. In nucleotides, the CDR3 is TGTGCCAGCAGCCAAGATACAGGGGCACTGGGAAAACTGTTTTTT. Translated: CASSQDTGALGKLFF.

The chain joins TRBV3-1 to TRBJ1-1; D gene ambiguous. CDR1 is LGHDT and CDR2 is YNNKEL in the germline V gene (reference sequence). The V gene lost 1 base and the J gene lost 8 bases, with 14 bases spanning the gap. There are 14 residues in the CDR3. The DNA of the CDR3 is TGTGCCAGCAGCCAAGCTCCAAGCAAATTGGAAGCTTTCTTT. It translates to CASSQAPSKLEAFF.

At least ten counts were recorded for this clonotype. The chain uses TRBV29-1 and TRBJ2-5; D not resolved. V lost 4 bases, J lost 3 bases, and 12 bases lay in between. The CDR3 extends over 13 amino acids. CDR1 is SQVTM, CDR2 ANQGSEA, per germline. The CDR3 region is CSVAPQEEETQYF. The CDR3 nucleotides are TGCAGCGTTGCCCCCCAGGAAGAAGAGACCCAGTACTTC.

The chain couples TRBV7-9 to TRBJ2-5; TRBD2 aligns across 7 bases. This CDR3 is 14 amino acids long. CDR1 and CDR2 from the germline V gene are SEHNR and FQNEAQ (reference sequence). V lost 4 bases to trimming and J lost 7 bases; unmatched junction nucleotides: 9. The chain's CDR3 is CASSYGGGGVTQYF. In nucleotides, the CDR3 is TGTGCCAGCAGCTATGGGGGGGGTGGTGTGACCCAGTACTTC.

The J gene is TRBJ1-1, the V gene TRBV5-1; no clear D. The germline V gene encodes CDR1 SGHRS and CDR2 YFSETQ. The CDR3 length is 12 residues. The germline V and J ends were trimmed by 5 bases and 3 bases, with 8 bases remaining between them. CDR3: CASREKDTEAFF. CDR3 bases: TGCGCCAGCAGAGAAAAGGACACTGAAGCTTTCTTT.

This clonotype occurred a few times. The rearrangement links TRBV5-1 to TRBJ2-7; 10 bases are shared with TRBD2. V was clipped by 4 bases and J by 6 bases; unmatched bases: 7. CDR3 length equals 14 residues. Per germline, CDR1 SGHRS and CDR2 YFSETQ. The CDR3 here is CASSVLAGEGEQYF. The CDR3 DNA follows: TGCGCCAGCAGCGTTCTAGCGGGAGAGGGCGAGCAGTACTTC.

This chain links TRBV5-5 with TRBJ2-7; 9 bases line up with TRBD1. The CDR3 sequence is 15 residues long. Germline V gives CDR1 SGHKS, CDR2 YYEKEE (reference sequence). V dropped 4 bases and J dropped 4; count of bases not matched to a gene: 9. CDR3 residues: CASSIRDRVEYEQYF. CDR3 sequence (DNA): TGTGCCAGCAGCATCCGGGACAGGGTTGAGTACGAGCAGTACTTC.

This clonotype was recorded a few times. The chain has TRBV5-1 and TRBJ1-2; 8 bases align to TRBD1. Germline lookup yields CDR1 SGHRS and CDR2 YFSETQ. The CDR3 loop spans 14 amino acids. J was trimmed by 5 bases and V by 4 bases; bases with no gene match: 7. The CDR3, as DNA: TGCGCCAGCAGCCCTGACAGGGGCTTATATGGCTACACCTTC. As protein: CASSPDRGLYGYTF.

V and J are TRBV12-3 or TRBV12-4 and TRBJ1-6; D is possibly TRBD1 (5 bases). This CDR3 region has 13 residues. Trimming removed 6 bases from V and 14 bases from J, with 17 bases in between. In DNA form, the CDR3 reads TGTGCCAGCAGCGACGCCGGGGCCCTGACCCTCCACTTT. Encoded protein: CASSDAGALTLHF.

This sequence joins TRBV27 and TRBJ1-2; D is possibly TRBD1 (6 bases). The ends were cut back, 8 bases at V and 4 bases at J, with 11 bases in the middle. Per germline, CDR1 MNHEY and CDR2 SMNVEV (reference sequence). The CDR3 is 12 amino acids. CDR3 protein: CASGDNLYGYTF. The DNA of the CDR3 is TGTGCCAGCGGGGACAACCTCTATGGCTACACCTTC.

This clonotype was seen more than once but under ten times. This chain joins TRBV5-1 and TRBJ1-1; TRBD1 is a possible D gene (5 bases). Trimming removed 5 bases at V and 6 bases at J, with 17 bases between. The CDR3 is 14 residues long. The germline gives CDR1 SGHRS, CDR2 YFSETQ. This CDR3 is CASRRRETGPEAFF. The CDR3 DNA is TGCGCCAGCAGGCGAAGGGAAACGGGGCCTGAAGCTTTCTTT.

This clonotype occurred a few times. The chain couples TRBV5-4 to TRBJ1-1; D remains unclear. Trimming pared 4 bases from V and 2 bases from J, leaving 6 bases between. The CDR3 has 12 amino acids. CDR1 is SGHNT, CDR2 YYREEE, per germline (reference sequence). CDR3 in amino acids: CASSVDNTEAFF. The CDR3 DNA sequence: TGTGCCAGCAGCGTGGACAACACTGAAGCTTTCTTT.

The CDR3 nucleotides are TGTGCCAGCAGCGGAGGGACTGCACGGCAGCCCCAGCATTTT. Translation gives CASSGGTARQPQHF. The chain is built from TRBV5-5 and TRBJ1-5, with D maybe TRBD1 (5 bases). CDR3 size: 14 residues. The ends were cut back, 4 bases at V and 7 bases at J, with 15 bases in the middle. Germline assignment: CDR1 SGHKS and CDR2 YYEKEE (reference sequence).

This clonotype appeared many times. This sequence joins TRBV4-1 and TRBJ2-2; TRBD2 might be the D (5 bases). CDR1 and CDR2 (germline): MGHRA, YSYEKL. The CDR3 sequence is 15 residues long. Trimming removed 1 base at V and 6 bases at J, with 12 bases between. CDR3 nucleotides: TGCGCCAGCAGCCAAGGAGGGTCGGTGGCCGGGGAGCTGTTTTTT. It yields the protein CASSQGGSVAGELFF.

This chain links TRBV20-1 with TRBJ1-5; a possible D gene is TRBD1 (5 bases). Germline V gene data show CDR1 as DFQATT and CDR2 as SNEGSKA (reference sequence). The V end was cut by 5 bases, the J end by 4 bases, with 12 bases between. CDR3 size: 13 residues. CDR3 sequence reads: CSAAATENQPQHF. The CDR3 DNA follows: TGCAGTGCTGCGGCGACAGAGAATCAGCCCCAGCATTTT.

As regards this clonotype: A much larger clone differs by one base, so this may be a read error. The chain is built from TRBV6-5 and TRBJ1-1; 8 positions match TRBD1. The CDR3 is 17 residues long. Germline CDR1 MNHEY, CDR2 SVGAGI. V was clipped by 5 bases and J by 5 bases; unmatched bases: 16. CDR3 residues: CASSLDRDRRRVTEAFF. The CDR3 nucleotides read TGTGCCAGCAGTCTTGACCGGGACAGGAGGCGCGTTACTGAAGCTTTCTTT.

In its sample, this clonotype was seen many times. The junction does not match germline at one end; this may be a read error. The CDR3 sequence: CASSSLAGGDNEQFF. The CDR3 DNA is TGTGCCAGCAGTTCTCTAGCGGGAGGGGACAATGAGCAGTTCTTC. The rearrangement links TRBV5-1 to TRBJ2-1; TRBD2 matches at 12 bases. There are 15 residues in the CDR3. Germline CDR1 is SGHRS and CDR2 is YFSETQ.

In its sample, this clonotype was seen many times. The rearrangement uses TRBV7-2 and TRBJ2-1, with 12 bases fitting TRBD2. The V gene's germline CDR1 is SGHTA and CDR2 FQGNSA. V shed 5 bases, J shed 5 bases, and the junction held 4 bases outside the gene matches. The CDR3 spans 15 residues. The CDR3 DNA sequence: TGTGCCAGCAGCCCCCGACTAGCGGGAGACAATGAGCAGTTCTTC. Residues: CASSPRLAGDNEQFF.

About this clonotype itself: A junction boundary mismatches the germline segment, possibly from a read error. The chain couples TRBV6-2 or TRBV6-3 to TRBJ2-3; 10 bases agree with TRBD2. The CDR3 is made up of 13 amino acids. Per the germline V gene, CDR1 is MNHEY and CDR2 is SVGEGT. The CDR3 DNA follows: TGTGCCAGCAGTGCGAGTAGCGGGAGGAACATGCATTTT. The encoded protein is CASSASSGRNMHF.

In its sample, this clonotype was seen a few times. The V gene is TRBV4-3, the J gene TRBJ2-2; D is perhaps TRBD1 or TRBD2 (5 bases each). Germline V gene data show CDR1 as LGHNA and CDR2 as YSLEER. V lost 7 bases, J lost 5 bases, and 17 bases lay in between. The length of the CDR3 is 15 residues. The CDR3 protein is CASTPRGVGTGELFF. In DNA form, the CDR3 reads TGCGCCAGCACCCCGAGAGGGGTAGGAACCGGGGAGCTGTTTTTT.

The rearrangement uses TRBV6-1 and TRBJ2-7; TRBD1 matches 7 bases. The CDR3 loop spans 13 amino acids. Trimming at V came to 7 bases and at J to 3 bases, leaving 6 bases not matched to a gene. The germline gives CDR1 MNHNS, CDR2 SASEGT. Written as DNA, the CDR3 is TGTGCCAGCACCTTGACAGGGTTCTACGAGCAGTACTTC. Its translation is CASTLTGFYEQYF.

This clonotype was picked up a small number of times. An end of the junction does not agree with germline; a read error may underlie this. V usage is TRBV6-2 or TRBV6-3 and J usage is TRBJ2-1, with D possibly matching TRBD1 (6 bases). The CDR3 has 12 residues. Germline V lookup: CDR1 MNHEY, CDR2 SVGEGT. DNA for the CDR3: TGTGCCAGCAGTTACTTCGCCGGGACACCACTCTTC. It translates to CASSYFAGTPLF.